Listed below are T cell receptor beta chains from one sample, sequenced in a study of blood T cells in healthy people across ages. Using its own MiXCR run on the 5' RACE reads, TCRdb lists one record per CDR3 protein. The sample includes approximately 1.5 million distinct CDR3 sequences, less than 45% of them seen just once. The sample was blood. The receptors were gathered from a woman aged 18-29 years in good health. Both conserved end residues are part of each CDR3. Clone size appears in some rows only: once, few, many, or a class for an expanded clone.

J gene	clone size	V gene	CDR3 protein
TRBJ1-6	.	TRBV3-1	CASSSLNRNSPLHF
TRBJ2-3	few	TRBV12-3/TRBV12-4	CASSTRTGDTQYF
TRBJ2-7	.	TRBV28	CASRQTIYEQYF
TRBJ2-3	few	TRBV27	CASSSRLALPTDTQYF
TRBJ1-4	.	TRBV12-3/TRBV12-4	CASRPSGASEKLFF
TRBJ2-1	few	TRBV3-1	CASSQGGDSSYNEQFF
TRBJ1-1	.	TRBV7-9	CASSFREFRAEAFF
TRBJ1-5	few	TRBV10-3	CAISESVSYSNQPQHF
TRBJ1-2	many	TRBV29-1	CSVVRQSNYGYTF
.	.	TRBV5-1	CASSLSTKETQYF
TRBJ2-7	few	TRBV11-2	CASSLDLRGFFSYEQYF
TRBJ1-2	few	TRBV25-1	CASSTLTGVNYGYTF
TRBJ2-2	.	TRBV6-5	CASRPTSFRELFF
TRBJ2-5	.	TRBV4-3	CASTPGLGVGETQYF
TRBJ1-5	few	TRBV6-1	CASSEFKGGSPQHF
TRBJ2-3	.	TRBV28	CASSLTSERDTDTQYF
TRBJ1-2	few	TRBV6-5	CASGEVLGYTF